Below, 14 T cell receptor beta chains from the same sample are listed, as sequenced in a study of response to subunit inactivated influenza vaccine (dated by TCRdb to the late 2010s). The library was built by means of RT-PCR. Sequencing instrument: Illumina HiSeq 2500. Using fastp trimming at Q25 and MiXCR clonotype assembly, TCRdb reanalyzed the public sequencing data and kept in-frame beta chains. Every entry covers one CDR3 protein and lists the most common genes and DNA from its rows. This sample gives some 500,000 distinct CDR3 sequences in total; 16% of them show up just once. Of the sample, less than 4% falls within the top ten clones. The source was CD4+ T cells sorted from PBMCs, collected roughly 24 months after vaccination. Receptor source: a man aged 50 to 75 who received an inactivated influenza vaccine. Donor details come from another sample of the same person, matched by shared clones.

The gene calls are TRBV11-2 and TRBJ2-1, with TRBD2 matching 10 bases. Germline V CDR1 and CDR2: SGHAT, FQNNGV. CDR3 size: 20 residues. Trimming removed 5 bases from V and 4 bases from J; junction bases left unmatched: 20. The CDR3 here is CASSPRGGVLTSGEYNEQFF. As DNA, the CDR3 is TGTGCCAGCAGCCCACGAGGGGGGGTACTCACTAGCGGGGAATACAATGAGCAGTTCTTC.

The rearrangement uses TRBV3-1 and TRBJ2-4; tentative D call: TRBD1 (6 bases). Germline lookup yields CDR1 LGHDT and CDR2 YNNKEL (reference sequence). V was cut by 2 bases and J by 3 bases, with 14 bases left in between. CDR3 length: 16 residues. As DNA, the CDR3 is TGTGCCAGCAGCCAACTCCAGGGGTTTGGCAAAAACATTCAGTACTTC. This codes for CASSQLQGFGKNIQYF.

The chain has TRBV12-3 or TRBV12-4 and TRBJ2-3; D is possibly TRBD1 or TRBD2 (6 bases each). This CDR3 has 16 residues. Trimming stripped 7 bases from V and 2 bases from J, with 19 bases between. The CDR3 spells CASKNYRAGSTDTQYF. The CDR3 DNA sequence: TGTGCCAGCAAGAATTACAGGGCGGGATCCACAGATACGCAGTATTTT.

The table lists this clonotype with a few counts. The V call is TRBV20-1, the J call TRBJ2-3, with D uncertain. V lost 0 bases, J lost 1 base, and 11 bases lay in between. Germline lookup yields CDR1 DFQATT and CDR2 SNEGSKA (reference sequence). CDR3 length equals 15 residues. DNA of the CDR3: TGCAGTGCTAGAGATCCCCGGTTAGGCACAGATACGCAGTATTTT. It codes for CSARDPRLGTDTQYF.

The rearrangement links TRBV20-1 to TRBJ2-3, with 11 bases matching TRBD1. The germline V gene has CDR1 DFQATT and CDR2 SNEGSKA (reference sequence). V lost 0 bases, J lost 8 bases, and 4 bases stayed unmatched. This CDR3 is built from 14 residues. CDR3 region: CSARDGQGAGTQYF. In nucleotides, the CDR3 is TGCAGTGCTAGAGATGGACAGGGGGCGGGTACGCAGTATTTT.

This clonotype occurred a few times. The CDR3 DNA sequence: TGTGCCAGCAGCGCCTGGACAGCGGGAGACGGAGAGACCCAGTACTTC. Protein: CASSAWTAGDGETQYF. This chain joins TRBV2 and TRBJ2-5; 8 bases agree with TRBD2. The CDR3 loop spans 16 amino acids. Germline loops: CDR1 SNHLY, CDR2 FYNNEI. J gave up 4 bases and V 6 bases, and 13 bases lay outside the gene matches.

In this sample, this clonotype turned up a few times. This chain joins TRBV29-1 and TRBJ2-5; 7 bases match TRBD1. Germline assignment: CDR1 SQVTM and CDR2 ANQGSEA. V lost 5 bases and J lost 3; bases outside the gene matches: 6. CDR3 length: 13 residues. The CDR3 sequence is CSVYRGGKETQYF. CDR3 nucleotides: TGCAGCGTTTACAGGGGTGGAAAAGAGACCCAGTACTTC.

This clonotype was detected a few times. The chain carries TRBV5-1 and TRBJ2-2; TRBD1 is a possible D gene (6 bases). This CDR3 contains 15 residues. CDR1 is SGHRS, CDR2 YFSETQ, per germline. Trimming stripped 0 bases from V and 2 bases from J, with 8 bases between. The CDR3: CASSLGTDNTGELFF. CDR3 DNA sequence: TGCGCCAGCAGCTTGGGGACAGACAACACCGGGGAGCTGTTTTTT.

This clonotype occurred a few times. As DNA, the CDR3 is TGTGCCAGCAGCGTGAACAGGGGTGGGACTGAAGCTTTCTTT. This sequence encodes CASSVNRGGTEAFF. This rearrangement joins TRBV5-6 to TRBJ1-1, with 7 bases fitting TRBD1. V dropped 4 bases and J dropped 5; count of bases not matched to a gene: 8. The germline V gene has CDR1 SGHDT and CDR2 YYEEEE. The CDR3 consists of 14 residues.

This clonotype was observed a handful of times. This chain joins TRBV28 and TRBJ1-1; TRBD1 might be the D (6 bases). Germline V gene data show CDR1 as MDHEN and CDR2 as SYDVKM. V lost 5 bases to trimming and J lost 2 bases, with 12 bases between them. The CDR3 is 14 residues long. The CDR3 loop reads CASSGTGINTEAFF. CDR3 DNA: TGTGCCAGCAGTGGTACAGGGATTAACACTGAAGCTTTCTTT.

This clonotype was observed a few times. The V gene is TRBV5-6, the J gene TRBJ2-4; no firm D call. The CDR3 sequence is 17 residues long. Germline values: CDR1 SGHDT, CDR2 YYEEEE. The V and J ends lost 1 base and 0 bases respectively, with 14 bases between them. CDR3 loop: CASSLRLDPVAKNIQYF. Written as DNA, the CDR3 is TGTGCCAGCAGCTTGCGCCTGGACCCTGTAGCCAAAAACATTCAGTACTTC.

The chain joins TRBV6-5 to TRBJ2-2; D possibly corresponds to TRBD2 (6 bases). Per the germline V gene, CDR1 is MNHEY and CDR2 is SVGAGI. This CDR3 has 17 residues. V dropped 1 base and J dropped 4 bases, with 16 bases sitting between them. The CDR3 bases are TGTGCCAGCAGTTACTTATTGGGGGGAGGACTCACCGGGGAGCTGTTTTTT. Translation: CASSYLLGGGLTGELFF.

The rearrangement links TRBV28 to TRBJ2-1; D call uncertain. Trimming took off 1 base at V and 9 bases at J, with 4 bases between the two ends. CDR3 length equals 11 residues. Per germline, CDR1 MDHEN and CDR2 SYDVKM. The CDR3 protein is CASSLYREQFF. DNA of the CDR3: TGTGCCAGCAGTTTATACCGTGAGCAGTTCTTC.

This clonotype was counted between two and nine times. The chain carries TRBV7-9 and TRBJ2-3; 7 nucleotides align to TRBD2. In germline, CDR1 is SEHNR, CDR2 FQNEAQ (reference sequence). The CDR3 totals 14 residues. Germline trimming cut 5 bases from V and 4 bases from J; bases unmatched to any gene: 6. The CDR3, as DNA: TGTGCCAGCAGCCCGCCGGCGGGAGCAGATACGCAGTATTTT. Translation gives CASSPPAGADTQYF.